Listed below are T cell receptor beta chains from one sample, sequenced in a study of blood T cell repertoires in COVID-19. Repertoires were generated with immunoSEQ multiplex PCR, while TCRdb's copy carries only in-frame clones and drops some. This sample has 60,000 to 85,000 clones, with about 88% found just once. Sequenced input: peripheral blood. The receptors derive from a man aged 60 to 69 with COVID-19, enrolled during active disease. CDR3s include the opening cysteine and the closing phenylalanine or tryptophan. A D gene is named only where the DNA matches it firmly. A row's size may be missing; if present it is once, few, many or a size class.

j_gene: TRBJ1-1; d_gene: .; v_gene: TRBV7-2; abundance: .; CDR3aa: CASSPQGGTEAFF; CDR3nt: TGTGCCAGCAGTCCGCAGGGAGGCACTGAAGCTTTCTTT
j_gene: TRBJ1-5; d_gene: .; v_gene: TRBV6-5; abundance: .; CDR3aa: CASRAGNNQPQHF; CDR3nt: TGTGCCAGCAGGGCAGGGAACAATCAGCCCCAGCATTTT
j_gene: TRBJ1-6; d_gene: TRBD1; v_gene: TRBV3-1/TRBV3-2; abundance: .; CDR3aa: CASSQPGTGSPLHF; CDR3nt: TGTGCCAGCAGCCAACCCGGGACAGGGTCACCCCTCCACTTT
j_gene: TRBJ1-6; d_gene: .; v_gene: TRBV7-9; abundance: .; CDR3aa: CASSLETSNSPLHF; CDR3nt: TGTGCCAGCAGCTTGGAGACTTCCAATTCACCCCTCCACTTT
j_gene: TRBJ1-5; d_gene: TRBD1; v_gene: TRBV3-1/TRBV3-2; abundance: .; CDR3aa: CASSQQGENQPQHF; CDR3nt: TGTGCCAGCAGCCAACAGGGGGAAAATCAGCCCCAGCATTTT
j_gene: TRBJ1-2; d_gene: TRBD1; v_gene: TRBV7-2; abundance: .; CDR3aa: CASRTIRDSIHGYTF; CDR3nt: TGTGCCAGCAGGACGATCCGGGACAGTATTCATGGCTACACCTTC
j_gene: TRBJ1-1; d_gene: TRBD1; v_gene: TRBV7-2; abundance: .; CDR3aa: CASSEPGQGRSAFF; CDR3nt: TGTGCCAGCAGCGAACCGGGACAGGGCCGGAGTGCTTTCTTT
j_gene: TRBJ2-7; d_gene: .; v_gene: TRBV30; abundance: .; CDR3aa: CRAKSLALYEQYF; CDR3nt: TGCAGGGCAAAGTCCTTAGCCCTCTACGAGCAGTACTTC
j_gene: TRBJ1-4; d_gene: .; v_gene: TRBV28; abundance: .; CDR3aa: CASSLSGAREKLFF; CDR3nt: TGTGCCAGCAGTTTATCAGGGGCGCGTGAAAAACTGTTTTTT
j_gene: TRBJ1-2; d_gene: .; v_gene: TRBV11-3; abundance: once; CDR3aa: CASSLSLGGEGYTF; CDR3nt: TGTGCCAGCAGCTTATCTCTGGGGGGGGAAGGCTACACCTTC
j_gene: TRBJ1-1; d_gene: .; v_gene: TRBV5-4; abundance: .; CDR3aa: CASSLQGTNTEAFF; CDR3nt: TGTGCCAGCAGCTTACAGGGTACGAACACTGAAGCTTTCTTT
j_gene: TRBJ1-3; d_gene: TRBD1; v_gene: TRBV10-3; abundance: .; CDR3aa: CAISSETGDHNTIYF; CDR3nt: TGTGCCATCAGTTCCGAAACAGGGGATCATAACACCATATATTTT
j_gene: TRBJ1-1; d_gene: TRBD1; v_gene: TRBV7-9; abundance: .; CDR3aa: CASSVGQLYNTEAFF; CDR3nt: TGTGCCAGCAGCGTGGGACAGTTGTACAACACTGAAGCTTTCTTT
j_gene: TRBJ2-3; d_gene: .; v_gene: TRBV5-1; abundance: .; CDR3aa: CASSLAVSGDTQYF; CDR3nt: TGCGCCAGCAGCTTGGCCGTGTCGGGGGATACGCAGTATTTT
j_gene: TRBJ2-2; d_gene: .; v_gene: TRBV24-1; abundance: .; CDR3aa: CATRQNTGELFF; CDR3nt: TGTGCCACCCGACAGAACACCGGGGAGCTGTTTTTT
j_gene: TRBJ1-3; d_gene: TRBD1; v_gene: TRBV7-9; abundance: .; CDR3aa: CASRGSGTVSGNTIYF; CDR3nt: TGTGCCAGCAGAGGTTCCGGGACAGTCTCTGGAAACACCATATATTTT
j_gene: TRBJ2-3; d_gene: .; v_gene: TRBV7-7; abundance: few; CDR3aa: CASSSLPRDTQYF; CDR3nt: TGTGCCAGCAGCTCCTTGCCGCGCGATACGCAGTATTTT
j_gene: TRBJ2-7; d_gene: TRBD1; v_gene: TRBV5-1; abundance: .; CDR3aa: CASSPGQDSYEQYF; CDR3nt: TGCGCCAGCAGCCCCGGACAGGACTCCTACGAGCAGTACTTC
j_gene: TRBJ1-6; d_gene: TRBD1; v_gene: TRBV5-1; abundance: .; CDR3aa: CASSLEPQGGHNSPLHF; CDR3nt: TGCGCCAGCAGCTTGGAACCCCAGGGGGGACATAATTCACCCCTCCACTTT
j_gene: TRBJ1-1; d_gene: .; v_gene: TRBV21-1; abundance: once; CDR3aa: CASPSYKDRNTEAFF; CDR3nt: TGTGCCAGCCCGTCGTATAAGGACAGGAACACTGAAGCTTTCTTT
j_gene: TRBJ1-3; d_gene: .; v_gene: TRBV3-1/TRBV3-2; abundance: .; CDR3aa: CASSQWPGNTIYF; CDR3nt: TGTGCCAGCAGCCAGTGGCCTGGAAACACCATATATTTT
j_gene: TRBJ1-1; d_gene: .; v_gene: TRBV4-1; abundance: .; CDR3aa: CASSRGAQGTEAFF; CDR3nt: TGCGCCAGCAGCCGAGGTGCACAGGGCACTGAAGCTTTCTTT
j_gene: TRBJ2-7; d_gene: TRBD1; v_gene: TRBV9; abundance: .; CDR3aa: CASSVQDRSYEQYF; CDR3nt: TGTGCCAGCAGCGTTCAGGACAGGAGCTACGAGCAGTACTTC
j_gene: TRBJ1-6; d_gene: .; v_gene: TRBV20-1; abundance: .; CDR3aa: CSARDESSIHF; CDR3nt: TGCAGTGCTAGAGATGAGTCTTCAATCCACTTT
j_gene: TRBJ1-4; d_gene: TRBD1; v_gene: TRBV18; abundance: .; CDR3aa: CASSPAGGIGEKLFF; CDR3nt: TGTGCCAGCTCACCTGCAGGGGGCATCGGGGAAAAACTGTTTTTT
j_gene: TRBJ1-2; d_gene: .; v_gene: TRBV18; abundance: .; CDR3aa: CASSDTEYGYTF; CDR3nt: TGTGCCAGCTCAGATACAGAATATGGCTACACCTTC
j_gene: TRBJ2-1; d_gene: .; v_gene: TRBV7-3; abundance: .; CDR3aa: CASSPNPGTPGVEQFF; CDR3nt: TGTGCCAGCAGCCCCAACCCCGGCACTCCAGGGGTAGAGCAGTTCTTC
j_gene: TRBJ1-5; d_gene: .; v_gene: TRBV5-6; abundance: .; CDR3aa: CASSLTGRGDQPQHF; CDR3nt: TGTGCCAGCAGCTTGACCGGGAGAGGGGATCAGCCCCAGCATTTT
j_gene: TRBJ2-5; d_gene: TRBD2; v_gene: TRBV5-6; abundance: .; CDR3aa: CASSLGGRAPLAQYF; CDR3nt: TGTGCCAGCAGCTTAGGCGGGAGGGCCCCCTTGGCCCAGTACTTC
j_gene: TRBJ1-4; d_gene: TRBD1; v_gene: TRBV9; abundance: .; CDR3aa: CASSALPGQGSEKLFF; CDR3nt: TGTGCCAGCAGCGCCCTCCCGGGACAGGGGTCTGAAAAACTGTTTTTT
j_gene: TRBJ2-2; d_gene: .; v_gene: TRBV2; abundance: .; CDR3aa: CASSEALLGELFF; CDR3nt: TGTGCCAGCAGTGAAGCCCTATTAGGGGAGCTGTTTTTT
j_gene: TRBJ2-5; d_gene: .; v_gene: TRBV24-1; abundance: once; CDR3aa: CATSDLAGQQETQYF; CDR3nt: TGTGCCACCAGTGATTTGGCAGGGCAGCAAGAGACCCAGTACTTC
j_gene: TRBJ1-1; d_gene: .; v_gene: TRBV5-1; abundance: .; CDR3aa: CASSTDLNTEAFF; CDR3nt: TGCGCCAGCAGCACGGACTTGAACACTGAAGCTTTCTTT
j_gene: TRBJ1-2; d_gene: TRBD1; v_gene: TRBV18; abundance: .; CDR3aa: CASSLGTDYGYTF; CDR3nt: TGTGCCAGCTCACTTGGGACAGACTATGGCTACACCTTC
j_gene: TRBJ1-2; d_gene: TRBD1; v_gene: TRBV5-1; abundance: .; CDR3aa: CASSSVQGANYGYTF; CDR3nt: TGCGCCAGCAGCTCAGTACAGGGGGCTAACTATGGCTACACCTTC
j_gene: TRBJ2-1; d_gene: .; v_gene: TRBV9; abundance: .; CDR3aa: CASSVVGTRSSSYNEQFF; CDR3nt: TGTGCCAGCAGCGTAGTGGGGACTCGCTCAAGCTCCTACAATGAGCAGTTCTTC
j_gene: TRBJ1-1; d_gene: TRBD1; v_gene: TRBV29-1; abundance: .; CDR3aa: CSSRTGEATEAFF; CDR3nt: TGCAGCTCGAGGACAGGGGAGGCCACTGAAGCTTTCTTT
j_gene: TRBJ2-7; d_gene: .; v_gene: TRBV5-6; abundance: few; CDR3aa: CASSLGALATRQYF; CDR3nt: TGTGCCAGCAGCTTGGGAGCTCTAGCTACCAGGCAGTACTTC
j_gene: TRBJ2-1; d_gene: TRBD2; v_gene: TRBV24-1; abundance: .; CDR3aa: CATSDSTSGSRGYNEQFF; CDR3nt: TGTGCCACCAGTGATTCAACTAGCGGGAGCCGCGGGTACAATGAGCAGTTCTTC
j_gene: TRBJ1-2; d_gene: .; v_gene: TRBV5-5; abundance: .; CDR3aa: CASSLWPDEGPIYGYTF; CDR3nt: TGTGCCAGCAGCTTGTGGCCGGACGAGGGCCCGATCTATGGCTACACCTTC
j_gene: TRBJ1-4; d_gene: .; v_gene: TRBV6-5; abundance: .; CDR3aa: CASSWRGASEKLFF; CDR3nt: TGTGCCAGCAGTTGGCGGGGGGCCAGTGAAAAACTGTTTTTT
j_gene: TRBJ1-1; d_gene: .; v_gene: TRBV5-1; abundance: .; CDR3aa: CASSPSGGTEAFF; CDR3nt: TGCGCCAGCTCCCCCTCGGGTGGCACTGAAGCTTTCTTT
j_gene: TRBJ2-3; d_gene: TRBD2; v_gene: TRBV19; abundance: .; CDR3aa: CASSFGLAASTDTQYF; CDR3nt: TGTGCCAGTAGTTTCGGACTAGCGGCTAGCACAGATACGCAGTATTTT
j_gene: TRBJ1-4; d_gene: TRBD1; v_gene: TRBV6-5; abundance: .; CDR3aa: CASRTTGATNEKLFF; CDR3nt: TGTGCCAGCAGGACCACAGGGGCAACTAATGAAAAACTGTTTTTT